Listed below are T cell receptor beta chains from one sample, sequenced in a study of human T cells and chemical hapten exposure. TCRdb reprocessed the RACE reads via MiXCR and lists one record per CDR3 protein. The sample carries around 76,000 distinct CDR3 sequences, roughly 12% recorded once. Specimen: whole blood, collected in connection with sensitization to the hapten diphenylcyclopropenone (DPC). The receptors shown here come from an older woman with alopecia areata. Some clones in this sample may be carry-over from other donors' samples. The conserved cysteine and the conserved F or W are not part of the CDR3 here.

V gene,CDR3 protein
TRBV4-1,ASSQAPVTYEQY
TRBV5-6,ASSLDTQGPTGELF
TRBV29-1,SVEVAQLRPSYEQY
TRBV9,ASSVGHYYTDTQY
TRBV20-1,SARKGVTEAF
TRBV5-1,ASRHVPDPYQPQH
TRBV7-7,ASSTGPNSPLH
TRBV9,ASSVAYRGLTDTQY
TRBV18,ASSPVLRQTIEAF
TRBV7-9,ASSTGQGDTGELF
TRBV30,AWSPWDYSSYEQY
TRBV25-1,ASRQSNSNQPQH
TRBV18,ASKPGDRSSPLH
TRBV2,ASSEIAIADTQY
TRBV7-8,ASSFGRFNQPQH